This T cell receptor beta chain derives from a study of blood T cell repertoires in COVID-19. The overall study: COVID-19 samples collected from the United States, Italy and Spain covered acute and convalescent phases. The cDNA or gDNA used as material had been derived from T cells, B-cell-depleted T cells, or PBMCs.

Method: immunoSEQ multiplex PCR; TCRdb's copy keeps in-frame clones and lacks some. This sample has 140,000 to 150,000 clones, with approximately 78% found just once. This clone appeared a few times. Participants were placed into cohorts based on the clinical history they reported. In Cohort 3, a recovered donor had either two negative PCRs, clearance, or symptom resolution. The sample consisted of PBMCs or T cells enriched from blood (not recorded which). The clonotype comes from a woman in her 50s who had recovered from COVID-19.

CDR3 loop: CASTYRQAGGPDTQYF. As DNA, the CDR3 is TGTGCCAGTACCTATAGACAAGCGGGGGGACCAGATACGCAGTATTTT. The gene calls are TRBV19 and TRBJ2-3; TRBD2 matches at 9 bases. The CDR3 runs 16 residues. CDR1 and CDR2 (germline): LNHDA, SQIVND (reference sequence). The ends lost 7 bases at V and 4 bases at J; junction bases unmatched: 12.